Detailed here is one T cell receptor (beta chain). The antigen is undetermined. The CDR3 runs to 15 residues. The V gene's germline CDR1 is DFQATT and CDR2 SNEGSKA (reference sequence). V shed 1 base and J shed 5 bases, with 18 bases lying between them. The data stem from a study of regulatory T cells in long-lasting Graves disease. Notes on the study in general: Clonotypes that were public and shared totalled around 2,700 in persistent patients versus over 800 in new patients.

iRepertoire HTBI primers and Arm-PCR of CDR3 regions built TCR beta libraries. Each CDR3 protein gets one entry after TCRdb re-called the multiplex PCR reads with MiXCR. The data contain about 620,000 distinct CDR3 sequences, approximately 15% of them seen just once; the ten biggest clones take up roughly 18%. Time point here: newly diagnosed GD, antithyroid drugs for less than 3 months. From RNA extracted from PBMCs, the TCR library was made. The same sample was also studied in work on T cells in Graves' hyperthyroidism and ophthalmopathy. That source notes: Each patient was aged 18 to 65 and had newly diagnosed hyperthyroidism of under 2 months' duration. The TCR CDR3 was amplified in a first-round RT-PCR using the HTBI primer set.

Sequenced here: peripheral blood mononuclear cells (PBMCs), sampled at new diagnosis, from a patient treated with antithyroid drugs. The chain is built from TRBV20-1 and TRBJ2-7; maybe TRBD2 (7 bases). The sequence was collected from a woman under 40 with Graves disease. CDR3 sequence: CSARALGGEVHEQYF. CDR3 nucleotides: TGCAGTGCTAGAGCCCTAGGGGGGGAAGTCCACGAGCAGTACTTC.